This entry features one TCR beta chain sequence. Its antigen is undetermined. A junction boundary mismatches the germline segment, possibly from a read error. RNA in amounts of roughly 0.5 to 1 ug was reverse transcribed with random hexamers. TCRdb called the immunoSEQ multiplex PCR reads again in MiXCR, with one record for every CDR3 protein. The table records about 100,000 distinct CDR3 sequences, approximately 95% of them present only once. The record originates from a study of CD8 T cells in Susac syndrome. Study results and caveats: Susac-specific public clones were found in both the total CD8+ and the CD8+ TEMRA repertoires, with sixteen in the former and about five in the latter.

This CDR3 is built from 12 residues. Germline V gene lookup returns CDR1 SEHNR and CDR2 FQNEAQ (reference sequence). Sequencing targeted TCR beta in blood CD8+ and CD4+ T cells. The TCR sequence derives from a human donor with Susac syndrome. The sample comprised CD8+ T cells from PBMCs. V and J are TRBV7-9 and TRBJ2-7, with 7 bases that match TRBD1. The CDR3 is CASSRPGQRIHF. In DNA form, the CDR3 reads TGTGCCAGCAGCCGGCCGGGACAGCGCATCCACTTC.